These 20 T cell receptor beta chains originate from one sample sequenced in a study of T cell responses to AZD1222 COVID-19 vaccine. The table came from immunoSEQ multiplex PCR; TCRdb's copy has only in-frame clones and leaves some out. Here the sample spans more than 80,000 clones, 90% being singletons. The sample was peripheral blood, taken 28 days after the second AZD1222 dose. All receptors come from an adult who received the AZD1222 COVID-19 vaccine.

The rearrangement links TRBV7-9 to TRBJ2-7; D is perhaps TRBD1 (6 bases). This CDR3 region has 14 residues. V lost 5 bases to trimming and J lost 2 bases, with 13 bases between them. The germline gives CDR1 SEHNR, CDR2 FQNEAQ (reference sequence). The CDR3 coding sequence is TGTGCCAGCAGCAAGCGGCAGGGGACCTACGAGCAGTACTTC. Residues: CASSKRQGTYEQYF. Supplemented by reference TRBV7-9 and TRBJ2-7, the full variable domain reads DTGVSQNPRHKITKRGQNVTFRCDPISEHNRLYWYRQTLGQGPEFLTYFQNEAQLEKSRLLSDRFSAERPKGSFSTLEIQRTEQGDSAMYLCASSKRQGTYEQYFGPGTRLTVT.

The rearrangement uses TRBV6-2 or TRBV6-3 and TRBJ2-7; TRBD1 is a possible D gene (6 bases). Germline V gene sequence: CDR1 MNHEY, CDR2 SVGEGT. Deletions cut 6 bases from V and 5 bases from J, with 11 bases between. CDR3 length: 12 residues. In nucleotides, the CDR3 is TGTGCCAGCAGCCAGGGGCGGAACGAGCAGTACTTC. Translating it yields CASSQGRNEQYF.

CDR3 protein: CASSSRLDRGAGGYTF. In DNA form, the CDR3 reads TGTGCCAGCAGTTCCCGACTCGACAGGGGAGCAGGCGGCTACACCTTC. The chain combines TRBV6-6 with TRBJ1-2, with 8 bases that match TRBD1. Germline CDR1 MNHNY, CDR2 SVGAGI (reference sequence). This CDR3 spans 16 amino acids. The V segment lost 4 bases and the J segment 8 bases; nucleotides outside the gene matches: 15.

The rearrangement links TRBV6-2 or TRBV6-3 to TRBJ2-1, with 8 positions matching TRBD2. The CDR3 consists of 14 residues. Germline CDR1 is MNHEY and CDR2 is SVGEGT. Unmatched junction bases numbered 8, after V lost 6 bases and J lost 7 bases. CDR3 in DNA: TGTGCCAGCAGCCACGGGGGGGTCGGAAATGAGCAGTTCTTC. Translated, it gives CASSHGGVGNEQFF.

CDR3 sequence reads: CASSYERRDYGYTF. CDR3 in DNA: TGTGCCAGCAGTTACGAGCGGAGGGACTATGGCTACACCTTC. The chain links TRBV6-5 to TRBJ1-2, with unresolved D. V shed 2 bases and J shed 3 bases, with 10 bases lying between them. The CDR3 consists of 14 residues. CDR1 and CDR2 from the germline V gene are MNHEY and SVGAGI.

There are a few counts of this clone. This chain joins TRBV7-2 and TRBJ2-4; TRBD2 matches 7 bases. The CDR3 has 18 residues. Germline CDR1 reads SGHTA; CDR2 reads FQGNSA. J gave up 0 bases and V 4 bases, and 12 bases lay outside the gene matches. The CDR3 region is CASSSGTITPLAKNIQYF. CDR3 nucleotides: TGTGCCAGCAGCTCCGGGACTATAACCCCCTTAGCCAAAAACATTCAGTACTTC.

The chain couples TRBV2 to TRBJ1-4; perhaps TRBD1 as D (5 bases). Germline V CDR1 and CDR2: SNHLY, FYNNEI. The CDR3 length is 13 residues. V was cut by 7 bases and J by 3 bases, with 9 bases left in between. CDR3 in DNA: TGTGCCAGCAAGGACACCTCTAATGAAAAACTGTTTTTT. Amino acids: CASKDTSNEKLFF.

The sample holds one count of this clone. V gene TRBV4-3 combines with J gene TRBJ1-1, with 7 bases lining up with TRBD1. Germline V gives CDR1 LGHNA, CDR2 YSLEER. With V trimmed by 3 bases and J by 0 bases, 4 bases remained unmatched. The CDR3 contains 15 residues. CDR3 region: CASSQQTGMNTEAFF. Here the CDR3 DNA reads TGCGCCAGCAGCCAGCAGACAGGGATGAACACTGAAGCTTTCTTT.

This clone was seen once. The chain employs TRBV7-9 and TRBJ2-1, with D tentatively TRBD1 (6 bases). V lost 5 bases and J 3 bases, leaving 14 bases between the germline ends. Germline lookup yields CDR1 SEHNR and CDR2 FQNEAQ (reference sequence). This CDR3 has 15 residues. CDR3 in amino acids: CASSRGQGIYNEQFF. For the CDR3, the DNA is TGTGCCAGCAGCCGGGGACAAGGGATCTACAATGAGCAGTTCTTC.

The V gene is TRBV4-2, the J gene TRBJ2-1, with D perhaps TRBD1 or TRBD2 (7 bases each). The CDR3 spans 16 residues. The V end was cut by 11 bases, the J end by 1 base, with 21 bases between. Germline V gene lookup returns CDR1 LGHNA and CDR2 YNFKEQ. The CDR3, as DNA: TGTGCCGCAGGCGGGACAGAGCGGGGATCCTACAATGAGCAGTTCTTC. Translating gives CAAGGTERGSYNEQFF.

V is TRBV9 and J is TRBJ1-5, with D possibly matching TRBD1 (5 bases). CDR1 SGDLS and CDR2 YYNGEE come from the germline V gene. CDR3 length: 14 amino acids. Trimming pared 0 bases from V and 7 bases from J, leaving 11 bases between. Here the CDR3 DNA reads TGTGCCAGCAGCGTAGATGGGGAGGGGCAGCCCCAGCATTTT. Protein: CASSVDGEGQPQHF. The variable domain in full, with the rest retrieved from reference TRBV9 and TRBJ1-5, is DSGVTQTPKHLITATGQRVTLRCSPRSGDLSVYWYQQSLDQGLQFLIQYYNGEERAKGNILERFSAQQFPDLHSELNLSSLELGDSALYFCASSVDGEGQPQHFGDGTRLSIL.

The chain links TRBV3-1 (or the pseudogene TRBV3-2) to TRBJ2-1; D unclear. Trimming shortened V by 1 base and J by 10 bases, and 11 bases separated the two germline ends. The CDR3 has 13 amino acids. Per the germline V gene, CDR1 is LGHDT and CDR2 is YNNKEL (reference sequence). The CDR3 reads CASSQAVRKEQFF. The CDR3 DNA follows: TGTGCCAGCAGCCAAGCAGTCCGTAAAGAGCAGTTCTTC.

The V and J genes are TRBV29-1 and TRBJ1-1, with 8 bases identical to TRBD1. V gave up 8 bases and J gave up 8 bases; unmatched junction bases: 7. The CDR3 extends over 11 amino acids. Germline CDR1 SQVTM, CDR2 ANQGSEA. Here the CDR3 DNA reads TGCAGCTCATCGGACAGGGCGGAAGCTTTCTTT. Its translation is CSSSDRAEAFF.

This sequence joins TRBV4-3 and TRBJ1-5, with D possibly matching TRBD1 (5 bases). Trimming removed 0 bases from V and 1 base from J, with 10 bases in between. The CDR3 contains 16 residues. Germline V gives CDR1 LGHNA, CDR2 YSLEER. CDR3 sequence reads: CASSQDPGVSNQPQHF. The CDR3 DNA reads as TGCGCCAGCAGCCAAGACCCGGGGGTAAGCAATCAGCCCCAGCATTTT.

This clone showed up just a few times. Within the sample, other DNA sequences also encode this same CDR3. V gene TRBV15 combines with J gene TRBJ1-4; D perhaps matches TRBD1 (5 bases). The length of the CDR3 is 14 residues. Deletions cut 1 base from V and 5 bases from J, with 8 bases between. Germline V gene sequence: CDR1 LNHNV, CDR2 YYDKDF (reference sequence). The CDR3 here is CATSRGQGNEKLFF. The CDR3 bases are TGTGCCACCAGCAGAGGCCAGGGAAATGAAAAACTGTTTTTT.

This clone was detected once. V gene TRBV18 combines with J gene TRBJ1-4; tentatively, D is TRBD1 (6 bases). Trimming shortened V by 0 bases and J by 6 bases, and 11 bases separated the two germline ends. From germline, CDR1 is KGHSH and CDR2 LQKENI. This CDR3 contains 15 residues. The CDR3 sequence is CASSPPIGGDEKLFF. CDR3 in DNA: TGTGCCAGCTCACCACCGATCGGGGGCGATGAAAAACTGTTTTTT.

The count of this clone is one. The chain recombines TRBV3-1 (or the pseudogene TRBV3-2) with TRBJ2-7; D not resolved. V dropped 0 bases and J dropped 6 bases, with 9 bases sitting between them. The CDR3 spans 13 residues. CDR1 and CDR2 (germline): LGHDT, YNNKEL (reference sequence). CDR3 bases: TGTGCCAGCAGCCAAGATCTGTTGCGCGAGCAGTACTTC. It is translated as CASSQDLLREQYF.

The chain has TRBV18 and TRBJ2-2, with 8 bases aligning to TRBD1. The CDR3 consists of 16 residues. The germline CDR1 and CDR2 sequences are KGHSH and LQKENI. V shed 3 bases and J 2 bases; nucleotides not matched to a gene: 5. Here the CDR3 reads CASSPITGGNTGELFF. The CDR3 nucleotides read TGTGCCAGCTCACCCATTACAGGGGGAAACACCGGGGAGCTGTTTTTT.

V usage is TRBV5-1 and J usage is TRBJ2-1; possibly TRBD2 for D (7 bases). This CDR3 is 15 amino acids long. V lost 4 bases to trimming and J lost 3 bases, with 14 bases between them. The germline gives CDR1 SGHRS, CDR2 YFSETQ. In nucleotides, the CDR3 is TGCGCCAGCAGCCCTTCGGGGGGCTACTACAATGAGCAGTTCTTC. Translated, it gives CASSPSGGYYNEQFF.

V and J are TRBV14 and TRBJ1-4; D might be TRBD1 (5 bases). Trimming cost V 2 bases and J 3 bases, with 10 bases left between them. Germline V gene sequence: CDR1 SGHDN, CDR2 FVKESK. The CDR3 runs to 15 residues. CDR3 in DNA: TGTGCCAGCAGCCAATCATACAGGTCTAATGAAAAACTGTTTTTT. Protein product: CASSQSYRSNEKLFF.